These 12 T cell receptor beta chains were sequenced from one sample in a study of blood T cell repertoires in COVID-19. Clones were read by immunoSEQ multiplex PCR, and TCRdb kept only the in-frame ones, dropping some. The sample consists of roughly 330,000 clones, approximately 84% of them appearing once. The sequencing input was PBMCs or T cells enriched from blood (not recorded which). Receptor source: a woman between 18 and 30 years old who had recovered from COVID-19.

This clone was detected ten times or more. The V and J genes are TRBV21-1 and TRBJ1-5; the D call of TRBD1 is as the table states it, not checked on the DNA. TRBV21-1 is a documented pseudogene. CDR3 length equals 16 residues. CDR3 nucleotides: TGTGCCAGCAGCAAAGCGGGACAGGGAGGCAATCAGCCCCAGCATTTT. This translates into CASSKAGQGGNQPQHF.

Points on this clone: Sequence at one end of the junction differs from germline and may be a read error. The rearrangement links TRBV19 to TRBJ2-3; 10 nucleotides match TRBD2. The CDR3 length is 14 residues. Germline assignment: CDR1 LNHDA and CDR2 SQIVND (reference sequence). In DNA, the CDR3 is TGTGCCAGCAGTACGGGACTAGCGTCTCCATCGCAGTATTTT. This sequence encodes CASSTGLASPSQYF.

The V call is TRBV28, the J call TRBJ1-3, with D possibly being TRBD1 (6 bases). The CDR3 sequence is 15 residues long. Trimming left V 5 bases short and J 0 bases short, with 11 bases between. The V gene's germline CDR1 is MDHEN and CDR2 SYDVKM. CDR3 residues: CASSPGGHSGNTIYF. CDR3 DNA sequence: TGTGCCAGCAGTCCCGGGGGGCACTCTGGAAACACCATATATTTT.

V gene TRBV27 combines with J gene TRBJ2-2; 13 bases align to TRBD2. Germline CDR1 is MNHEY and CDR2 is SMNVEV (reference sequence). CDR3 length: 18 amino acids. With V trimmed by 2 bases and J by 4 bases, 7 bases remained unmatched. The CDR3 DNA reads TGTGCCAGCAGTTTACATCGGACTAGCGGGAGTAGCACCGGGGAGCTGTTTTTT. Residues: CASSLHRTSGSSTGELFF.

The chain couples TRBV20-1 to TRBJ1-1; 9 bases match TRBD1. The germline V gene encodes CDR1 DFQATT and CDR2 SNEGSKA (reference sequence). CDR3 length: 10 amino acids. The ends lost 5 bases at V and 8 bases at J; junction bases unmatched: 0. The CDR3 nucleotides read TGCAGTGCTGACAGGGGGGAAGCTTTCTTT. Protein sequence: CSADRGEAFF.

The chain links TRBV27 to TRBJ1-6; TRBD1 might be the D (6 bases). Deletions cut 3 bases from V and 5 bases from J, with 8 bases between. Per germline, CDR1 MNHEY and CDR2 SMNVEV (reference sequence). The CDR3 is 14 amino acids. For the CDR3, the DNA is TGTGCCAGCAGTTTCCAGGGGAATAATTCACCCCTCCACTTT. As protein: CASSFQGNNSPLHF.

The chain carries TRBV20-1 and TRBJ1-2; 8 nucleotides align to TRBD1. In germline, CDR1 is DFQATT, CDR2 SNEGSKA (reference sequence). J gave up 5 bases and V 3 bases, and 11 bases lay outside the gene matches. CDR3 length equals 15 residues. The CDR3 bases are TGCAGTGCTAGTGAACCAGGGGGCAGGGGATATGGCTACACCTTC. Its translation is CSASEPGGRGYGYTF.

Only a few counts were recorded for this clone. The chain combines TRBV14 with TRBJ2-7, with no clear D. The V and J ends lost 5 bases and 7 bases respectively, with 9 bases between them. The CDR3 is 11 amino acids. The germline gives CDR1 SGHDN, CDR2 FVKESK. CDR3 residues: CASSVSREQYF. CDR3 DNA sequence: TGTGCCAGCAGCGTATCTCGGGAGCAGTACTTC.

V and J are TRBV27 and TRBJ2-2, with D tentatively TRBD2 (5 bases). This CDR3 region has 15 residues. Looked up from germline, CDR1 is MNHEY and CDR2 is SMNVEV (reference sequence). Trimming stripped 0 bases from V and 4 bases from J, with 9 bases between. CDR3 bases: TGTGCCAGCAGTTTATCGCGACTATTCACCGGGGAGCTGTTTTTT. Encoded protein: CASSLSRLFTGELFF.

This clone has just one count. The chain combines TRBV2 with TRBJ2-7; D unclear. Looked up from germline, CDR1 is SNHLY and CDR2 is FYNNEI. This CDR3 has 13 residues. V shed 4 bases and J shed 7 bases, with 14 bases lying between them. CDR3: CASSVYRSGEQYF. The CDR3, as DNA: TGTGCCAGCAGTGTCTACAGAAGTGGGGAGCAGTACTTC.

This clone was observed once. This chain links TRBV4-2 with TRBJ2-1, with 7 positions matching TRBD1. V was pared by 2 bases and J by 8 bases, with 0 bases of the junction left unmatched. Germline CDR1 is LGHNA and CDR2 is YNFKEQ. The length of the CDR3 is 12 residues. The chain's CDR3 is CASSQRGHEQFF. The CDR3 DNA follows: TGTGCCAGCAGCCAAAGGGGGCATGAGCAGTTCTTC.

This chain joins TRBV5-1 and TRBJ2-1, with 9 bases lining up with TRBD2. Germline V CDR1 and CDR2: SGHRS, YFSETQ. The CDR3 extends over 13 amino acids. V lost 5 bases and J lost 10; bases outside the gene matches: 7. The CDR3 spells CASRPTSGQEQFF. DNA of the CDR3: TGCGCCAGCAGACCTACTAGCGGGCAAGAGCAGTTCTTC.